The 20 T cell receptor beta chains given below trace back to one sample, sequenced in a study of T cells after yellow fever vaccination (dated by TCRdb to between 2018 and 2021). Per the publication, the treatment or condition label means: live attenuated yellow fever vaccine strain. Libraries came from 5' RACE. These reads were obtained on an Illumina NovaSeq 6000. TCRdb handled the public reads itself, with Q25 trimming in fastp and clone calling in MiXCR, and kept productive beta chains. All rows with the same CDR3 protein become a single entry with the most common DNA and genes. For this sample the table gives 300,000 to 350,000 distinct CDR3 sequences, of which around 10% were detected only once. The ten top clones hold over 3% of the sample. This specimen was CD4+ T cells sorted from PBMCs, taken 45 days after the yellow fever booster vaccination. Receptor source: a man aged 18 to 29 who received the YFV17D yellow fever vaccine.

In this sample, this clonotype turned up many times. V usage is TRBV9 and J usage is TRBJ2-3; 9 bases are a match to TRBD2. Germline V CDR1 and CDR2: SGDLS, YYNGEE. The CDR3 loop spans 16 amino acids. V dropped 0 bases and J dropped 4; count of bases not matched to a gene: 6. This chain's CDR3 is CASSVGSLAGSDTQYF. Here the CDR3 DNA reads TGTGCCAGCAGCGTAGGATCACTAGCGGGTTCAGATACGCAGTATTTT. Full variable domain (rest looked up from reference TRBV9 and TRBJ2-3): DSGVTQTPKHLITATGQRVTLRCSPRSGDLSVYWYQQSLDQGLQFLIQYYNGEERAKGNILERFSAQQFPDLHSELNLSSLELGDSALYFCASSVGSLAGSDTQYFGPGTRLTVL.

This chain links TRBV4-1 with TRBJ2-1; D ambiguous. Germline V gene data show CDR1 as MGHRA and CDR2 as YSYEKL. V was trimmed by 4 bases and J by 2 bases, leaving 15 bases between them. The CDR3 is made up of 16 amino acids. The CDR3 DNA is TGCGCCAGCAGCCGAGTAGACTTGCTTACCTACAATGAGCAGTTCTTC. This gives the protein CASSRVDLLTYNEQFF.

The chain carries TRBV9 and TRBJ1-5; D unclear. Germline V gene sequence: CDR1 SGDLS, CDR2 YYNGEE. Deletions cut 0 bases from V and 6 bases from J, with 10 bases between. This CDR3 has 14 residues. CDR3 coding DNA: TGTGCCAGCAGCGTAGATAGTAGTGTTCAGCCCCAGCATTTT. This gives the protein CASSVDSSVQPQHF.

This clonotype showed up just a few times. CDR3 coding DNA: TGCAGTGCCCCAGGACAGGGGGCTCGTAACACTGAAGCTTTCTTT. Its translation is CSAPGQGARNTEAFF. The V gene is TRBV20-1, the J gene TRBJ1-1, with TRBD1 identical over 11 bases. This CDR3 spans 15 amino acids. The ends lost 6 bases at V and 2 bases at J; junction bases unmatched: 8. The V gene's germline CDR1 is DFQATT and CDR2 SNEGSKA (reference sequence).

There are a few counts of this clonotype. The genes are TRBV7-6 and TRBJ2-3; unclear D gene. V gave up 4 bases and J gave up 2 bases, with 13 bases separating them. This CDR3 is 15 amino acids long. Germline CDR1 SGHVS, CDR2 FNYEAQ. The DNA for the CDR3 is TGTGCCAGCAGCTCCCTCTGGTCAGACACAGATACGCAGTATTTT. Its translation is CASSSLWSDTDTQYF.

The rearrangement uses TRBV15 and TRBJ2-1, with 9 bases that match TRBD1. V dropped 1 base and J dropped 6; count of bases not matched to a gene: 4. The CDR3 spans 15 residues. The V gene's germline CDR1 is LNHNV and CDR2 YYDKDF (reference sequence). CDR3 residues: CATSRAGTGINEQFF. In DNA form, the CDR3 reads TGTGCCACCAGCAGAGCCGGGACAGGGATCAATGAGCAGTTCTTC.

The genes are TRBV4-2 and TRBJ1-5; D gene ambiguous. The CDR3 is made up of 14 amino acids. The germline V gene has CDR1 LGHNA and CDR2 YNFKEQ. Deletions cut 4 bases from V and 3 bases from J, with 10 bases between. The CDR3 loop is CASSLIVSNQPQHF. As DNA, the CDR3 is TGTGCCAGCAGCCTGATCGTTTCCAATCAGCCCCAGCATTTT.

V usage is TRBV5-6 and J usage is TRBJ2-3, with 8 bases aligning to TRBD2. The CDR3 length is 16 residues. V trimming: 0 bases; J trimming: 6 bases; junction bases outside the gene matches: 9. Germline CDR1 and CDR2: SGHDT and YYEEEE. The CDR3 DNA is TGTGCCAGCAGCTTGGCCCTTGGCGGGGGGCCGGATACGCAGTATTTT. It encodes CASSLALGGGPDTQYF.

This rearrangement joins TRBV20-1 to TRBJ2-2; 10 positions agree with TRBD2. From germline, CDR1 is DFQATT and CDR2 SNEGSKA (reference sequence). The CDR3 runs 14 residues. V lost 5 bases and J lost 4; bases outside the gene matches: 4. CDR3 region: CSAGAGGPTGELFF. The CDR3 nucleotides read TGCAGTGCTGGAGCGGGGGGGCCCACCGGGGAGCTGTTTTTT.

This clonotype was detected a few times. The V gene is TRBV5-1, the J gene TRBJ1-1; TRBD1 matches at 8 bases. This CDR3 comprises 14 residues. The germline V gene encodes CDR1 SGHRS and CDR2 YFSETQ. The J segment lost 0 bases and the V segment lost 5 bases, leaving 3 bases of the junction unmatched. The CDR3 loop reads CASRMDRVNTEAFF. As DNA, the CDR3 is TGCGCCAGCAGAATGGACAGGGTGAACACTGAAGCTTTCTTT.

In DNA form, the CDR3 reads TGCAGTGCTGGCACCGGGCTCCTCCAAGAGACCCAGTACTTC. Translated, it gives CSAGTGLLQETQYF. The chain has TRBV20-1 and TRBJ2-5; unclear D gene. The CDR3 totals 14 residues. CDR1 and CDR2 from the germline V gene are DFQATT and SNEGSKA (reference sequence). Trimming cost V 5 bases and J 1 base, with 14 bases left between them.

At least ten counts were recorded for this clonotype. V and J are TRBV6-1 and TRBJ2-1; 10 bases are shared with TRBD2. The CDR3 sequence is 16 residues long. Germline V lookup: CDR1 MNHNS, CDR2 SASEGT. Trimming took 5 bases from V and 3 from J; bases not matched to a gene: 7. Here the CDR3 DNA reads TGTGCCAGCAGTTACCTAGCGGGGGCCAACTACAATGAGCAGTTCTTC. It codes for CASSYLAGANYNEQFF.

The chain combines TRBV4-2 with TRBJ2-3; D gene unclear. The CDR3 is 15 residues long. CDR1 LGHNA and CDR2 YNFKEQ come from the germline V gene. V lost 0 bases to trimming and J lost 2 bases, with 9 bases between them. CDR3 sequence (DNA): TGTGCCAGCAGCCAAGAGACGGGCCCCACAGATACGCAGTATTTT. Translating gives CASSQETGPTDTQYF.

The chain has TRBV6-5 and TRBJ1-2; possibly TRBD1 for D (5 bases). V lost 3 bases and J lost 6, with 17 bases in between. Germline V CDR1 and CDR2: MNHEY, SVGAGI. The CDR3 covers 15 residues. CDR3 nucleotides: TGTGCCAGCAGTTATTCCTCTTGGGGGTTAGATGGCTACACCTTC. This translates into CASSYSSWGLDGYTF.

This clonotype was counted only a few times. The chain employs TRBV4-3 and TRBJ1-6; D is possibly TRBD1 (6 bases). This CDR3 contains 15 residues. With 1 base removed from V and 7 bases from J, the gap between germline ends came to 11 bases. Germline V gene lookup returns CDR1 LGHNA and CDR2 YSLEER. The CDR3 is CASSQGRGANSPLHF. The CDR3 DNA reads as TGCGCCAGCAGCCAAGGCAGGGGCGCAAATTCACCCCTCCACTTT.

The chain combines TRBV6-1 with TRBJ2-3; 9 bases agree with TRBD2. The trim removed 8 bases at V and 8 bases at J, leaving 8 bases unmatched. CDR1 and CDR2 from the germline V gene are MNHNS and SASEGT. The length of the CDR3 is 13 residues. CDR3 loop: CASQVAGEGTQYF. Written as DNA, the CDR3 is TGTGCCAGCCAGGTAGCGGGGGAAGGTACGCAGTATTTT.

The J gene is TRBJ1-4, the V gene TRBV5-1; TRBD1 agrees at 8 bases. Trimming removed 7 bases from V and 6 bases from J; junction bases left unmatched: 8. CDR3 size: 14 residues. The germline CDR1 and CDR2 sequences are SGHRS and YFSETQ. CDR3 region: CASGYRGGDEKLFF. Written as DNA, the CDR3 is TGCGCCAGCGGATACAGGGGGGGTGATGAAAAACTGTTTTTT.

This clonotype was recorded a few times. The V gene is TRBV2, the J gene TRBJ2-5, with 8 bases lining up with TRBD2. V gave up 7 bases and J gave up 5 bases; unmatched junction bases: 12. Germline lookup yields CDR1 SNHLY and CDR2 FYNNEI. This CDR3 region has 15 residues. The CDR3 spells CASKAHPGGPETQYF. DNA of the CDR3: TGTGCCAGCAAAGCACACCCGGGGGGGCCCGAGACCCAGTACTTC. Combining the CDR3 with reference TRBV2 and TRBJ2-5 gives the whole variable domain EPEVTQTPSHQVTQMGQEVILRCVPISNHLYFYWYRQILGQKVEFLVSFYNNEISEKSEIFDDQFSVERPDGSNFTLKIRSTKLEDSAMYFCASKAHPGGPETQYFGPGTRLLVL.

This clonotype was seen only a few times. The chain is built from TRBV28 and TRBJ2-3, with TRBD1 matching over 7 bases. CDR1 and CDR2 from the germline V gene are MDHEN and SYDVKM. Trimming cost V 3 bases and J 4 bases; bases outside gene matches: 7. The CDR3 totals 15 residues. This CDR3 reads CASSLGQPSSDTQYF. For the CDR3, the DNA is TGTGCCAGCAGTTTGGGACAGCCCTCTTCAGATACGCAGTATTTT.

This clonotype was seen a few times. The chain combines TRBV29-1 with TRBJ1-5, with D tentatively TRBD1 (6 bases). Germline CDR1 is SQVTM and CDR2 is ANQGSEA. V lost 4 bases, J lost 3 bases, and 10 bases lay in between. The CDR3 has 13 amino acids. CDR3 sequence (DNA): TGCAGCGTTGTACAGGGCCTCAATCAGCCCCAGCATTTT. Protein sequence: CSVVQGLNQPQHF. Drawing the rest from reference TRBV29-1 and TRBJ1-5, the complete variable domain is SAVISQKPSRDICQRGTSLTIQCQVDSQVTMMFWYRQQPGQSLTLIATANQGSEATYESGFVIDKFPISRPNLTFSTLTVSNMSPEDSSIYLCSVVQGLNQPQHFGDGTRLSIL.